This TCR beta chain appears in the sequencing data of a study of CD8 T cells in ankylosing spondylitis. As the method for making TCR beta libraries, quantitative 5'-RACE with molecular barcodes was used. TCRdb recomputed calls from the 5' RACE reads with MiXCR, one row per CDR3 protein. Found here are around 890,000 distinct CDR3 sequences, 12% of them singletons; the top ten hold 0.51%. The germline V gene has CDR1 MNHEY and CDR2 SVGAGI. The CDR3 has 16 residues. V lost 3 bases and J lost 4; bases outside the gene matches: 2. This clonotype has at least ten counts. Antigen unknown. Broader study findings: Matched ankylosing spondylitis synovial fluid reportedly contained a significantly enriched population of disease-linked clones. Seemingly distinctive of ankylosing spondylitis blood was a TCR beta motif formed by eight highly homologous variants. Past studies reported some motif variants in reactive arthritis synovial fluid and blood.

V and J are TRBV6-5 and TRBJ2-3, with 15 bases fitting TRBD2. Sequencing was performed on blood, either unsorted or a sorted T cell fraction (not recorded which). The receptor was derived from a male donor with ankylosing spondylitis. CDR3 in amino acids: CASSYGLAGGSDTQYF. CDR3 in DNA: TGTGCCAGCAGTTATGGACTAGCGGGAGGGTCAGATACGCAGTATTTT.